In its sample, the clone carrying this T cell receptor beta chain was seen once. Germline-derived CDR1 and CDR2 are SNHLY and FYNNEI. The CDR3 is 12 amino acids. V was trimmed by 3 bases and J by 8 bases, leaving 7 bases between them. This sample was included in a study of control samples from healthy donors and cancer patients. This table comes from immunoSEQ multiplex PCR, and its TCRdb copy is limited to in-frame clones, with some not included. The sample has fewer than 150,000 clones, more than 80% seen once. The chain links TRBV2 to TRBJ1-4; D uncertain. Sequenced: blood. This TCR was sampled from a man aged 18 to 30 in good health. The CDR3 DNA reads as TGTGCCAGCAGTGACGTGGGGGAAAAACTGTTTTTT. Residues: CASSDVGEKLFF.